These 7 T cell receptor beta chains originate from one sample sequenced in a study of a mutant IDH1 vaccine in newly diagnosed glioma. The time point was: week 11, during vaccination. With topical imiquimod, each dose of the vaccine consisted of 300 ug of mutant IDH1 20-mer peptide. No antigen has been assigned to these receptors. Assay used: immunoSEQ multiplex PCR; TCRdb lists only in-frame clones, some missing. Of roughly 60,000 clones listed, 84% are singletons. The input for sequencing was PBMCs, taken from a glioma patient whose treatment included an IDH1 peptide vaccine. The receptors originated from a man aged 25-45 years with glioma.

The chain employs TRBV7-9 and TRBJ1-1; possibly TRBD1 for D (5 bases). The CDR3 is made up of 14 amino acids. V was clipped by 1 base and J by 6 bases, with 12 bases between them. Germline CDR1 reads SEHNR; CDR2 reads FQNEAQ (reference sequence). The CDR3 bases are TGTGCCAGCAGCTTAGAGTTCAGAGGGGCTGAAGCTTTCTTT. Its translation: CASSLEFRGAEAFF.

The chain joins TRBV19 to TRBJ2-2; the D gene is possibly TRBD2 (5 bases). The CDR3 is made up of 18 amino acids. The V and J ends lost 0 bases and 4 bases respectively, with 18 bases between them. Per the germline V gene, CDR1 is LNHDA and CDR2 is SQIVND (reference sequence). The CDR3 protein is CASSIDGPAAWGTGELFF. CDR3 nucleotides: TGTGCCAGTAGTATAGACGGTCCAGCGGCATGGGGCACCGGGGAGCTGTTTTTT.

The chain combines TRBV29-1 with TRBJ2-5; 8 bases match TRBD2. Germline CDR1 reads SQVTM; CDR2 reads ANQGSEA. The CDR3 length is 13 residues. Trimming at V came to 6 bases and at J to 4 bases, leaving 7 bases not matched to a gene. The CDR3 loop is CSVVTSGGETQYF. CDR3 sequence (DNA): TGCAGCGTCGTAACTAGCGGCGGAGAGACCCAGTACTTC.

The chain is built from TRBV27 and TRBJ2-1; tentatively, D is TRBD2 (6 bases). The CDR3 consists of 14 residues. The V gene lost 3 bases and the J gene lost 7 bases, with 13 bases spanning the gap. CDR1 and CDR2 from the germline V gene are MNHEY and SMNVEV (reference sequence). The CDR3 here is CASSFVAGYNEQFF. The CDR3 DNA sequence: TGTGCCAGCAGTTTCGTGGCGGGGTATAATGAGCAGTTCTTC.

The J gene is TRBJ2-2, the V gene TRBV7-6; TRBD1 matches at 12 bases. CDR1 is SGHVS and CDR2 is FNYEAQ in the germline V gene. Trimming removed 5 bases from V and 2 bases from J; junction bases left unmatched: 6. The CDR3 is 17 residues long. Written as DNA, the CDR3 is TGTGCCAGCAGCCTTACCGGGACAGGGGGCAACACCGGGGAGCTGTTTTTT. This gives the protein CASSLTGTGGNTGELFF.

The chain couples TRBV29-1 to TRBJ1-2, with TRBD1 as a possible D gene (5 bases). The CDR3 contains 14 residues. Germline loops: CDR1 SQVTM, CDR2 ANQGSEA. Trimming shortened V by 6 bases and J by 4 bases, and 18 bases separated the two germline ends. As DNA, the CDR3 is TGCAGCGTGGACACCGCTGCGGGGGGCTATGGCTACACCTTC. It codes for CSVDTAAGGYGYTF.

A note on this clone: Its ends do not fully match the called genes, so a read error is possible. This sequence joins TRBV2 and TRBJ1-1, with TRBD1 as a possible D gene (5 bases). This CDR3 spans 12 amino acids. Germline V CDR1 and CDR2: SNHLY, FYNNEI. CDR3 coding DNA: TGTGCCAGCAGTCAAGCCCTCGGGGGAGCTTTCTTT. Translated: CASSQALGGAFF.